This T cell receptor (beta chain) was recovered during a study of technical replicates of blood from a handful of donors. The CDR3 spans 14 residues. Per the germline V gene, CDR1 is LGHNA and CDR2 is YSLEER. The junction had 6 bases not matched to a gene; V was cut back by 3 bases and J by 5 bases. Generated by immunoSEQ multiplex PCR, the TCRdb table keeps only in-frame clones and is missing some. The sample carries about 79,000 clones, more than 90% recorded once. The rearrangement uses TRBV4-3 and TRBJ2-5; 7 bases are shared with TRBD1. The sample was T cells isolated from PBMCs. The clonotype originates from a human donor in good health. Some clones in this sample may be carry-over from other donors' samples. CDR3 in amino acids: CASSHDRERETQYF. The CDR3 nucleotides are TGCGCCAGCAGCCATGACAGGGAACGGGAGACCCAGTACTTC.